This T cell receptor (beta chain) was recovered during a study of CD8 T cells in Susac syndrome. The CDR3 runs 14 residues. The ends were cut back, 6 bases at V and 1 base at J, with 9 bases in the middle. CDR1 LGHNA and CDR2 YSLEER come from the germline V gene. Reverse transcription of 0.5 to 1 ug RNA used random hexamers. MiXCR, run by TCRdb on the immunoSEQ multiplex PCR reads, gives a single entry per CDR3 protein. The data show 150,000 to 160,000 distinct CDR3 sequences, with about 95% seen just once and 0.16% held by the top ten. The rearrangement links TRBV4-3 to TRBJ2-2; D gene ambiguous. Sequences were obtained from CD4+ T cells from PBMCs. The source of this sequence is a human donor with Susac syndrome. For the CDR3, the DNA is TGCGCCAGCAGTCCAGTGATGAACACCGGGGAGCTGTTTTTT. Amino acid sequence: CASSPVMNTGELFF.